This T cell receptor beta chain was found in a study of PD-1 and CTLA-4 blockade in melanoma (dated by TCRdb to the early 2020s). About the full investigation: In patients with melanoma, the researchers looked at the effects of CTLA-4 blockade versus PD-1 blockade on the CD8 T cell response that was melanoma-reactive.

Library preparation employed the immunoSEQ multiplex PCR assay. This is the immuneACCESS table as TCRdb keeps it, with only in-frame sequences that have V and J called. A part of the clones is gone; compared with another copy, unresolved V genes explain less than half, and the rest is unexplained. The sample table shows about 31,000 clones, and around 93% are seen once. The ten largest make up about 8% of the sample. As concerns this clone: Its antigen is unknown. No qualities accompany the bases; no much larger clone lies one base away.

Compared with germline, V lacks 3 bases and J lacks 3 bases; bases without a gene match: 2. The germline V gene specifies MNHNS as CDR1 and SASEGT as CDR2. Including the terminal cysteine and phenylalanine, the CDR3 comprises 14 residues. Only the CDR3 portion is preserved as DNA: 42 bases, with reading frame beginning at the first base. The receptor comes from a human donor with melanoma. Recombination linked TRBV6-1 to TRBJ2-7; TRBD1 matches 10 bases in the middle. The material was CD8+ T cells from peripheral blood, obtained from a patient given anti-PD-1 treatment. CDR3 loop: CASSDRDRGYEQYF. In nucleotides, the sequence is TGTGCCAGCAGTGATCGGGACAGGGGCTACGAGCAGTACTTC.